A single TCR beta chain is shown here with its context. Its antigen is as yet unknown. V lost 0 bases and J lost 6, with 8 bases in between. The germline V gene encodes CDR1 LGHDT and CDR2 YNNKEL (reference sequence). The CDR3 extends over 13 amino acids. Using its own MiXCR run on the RT-PCR reads, TCRdb lists one record per CDR3 protein. The sample has 500,000 to 600,000 distinct CDR3 sequences, 15% to 20% seen once. The data stem from a study of response to subunit inactivated influenza vaccine. Study conclusions and caveats: Each seasonal influenza vaccination, the authors suggested, recruits few new T cells.

This receptor was obtained from a man between 45 and 75 years old who received an inactivated influenza vaccine. The input for sequencing was CD4+ T cells sorted from PBMCs, taken less than 25 months after vaccination. The J gene is TRBJ1-2, the V gene TRBV3-1; D is uncertain. The CDR3 sequence: CASSQEWEDGYTF. CDR3 bases: TGTGCCAGCAGCCAAGAATGGGAAGATGGCTACACCTTC.